This TCR beta chain was documented in a study of T cell responses to AZD1222 COVID-19 vaccine. The CDR3 extends over 11 amino acids. CDR1 and CDR2 (germline): SGHVS, FQNEAQ. V was cut by 6 bases and J by 8 bases, with 7 bases left in between. Study conclusions and caveats: An increase in Spike-specific TCR breadth and depth was observed after two AZD1222 doses. Unmutated variant regions are reportedly targeted by nearly half of spike-specific TCRs.

The assay was immunoSEQ multiplex PCR, and TCRdb's table has in-frame clones only and misses some. Of some 80,000 clones in the sample, around nine tenths were seen once. This clone was seen a few times. Its specificity is unknown. The source was peripheral blood, collected on day 0 of AZD1222 vaccination. This sequence was found in an adult in good health. The rearrangement joins TRBV7-8 to TRBJ1-4; the D is unclear. CDR3 sequence: CASSPEEKLFF. The DNA for the CDR3 is TGTGCCAGCAGTCCGGAGGAAAAACTGTTTTTT.